This TCR beta chain is drawn from a study of blood T cells in healthy people across ages. A sample-barcoded 5' primer and a J-beta primer mix were used in a second PCR of about 7 to 11 cycles. TCRdb re-analysed the 5' RACE reads in MiXCR, keeping a single row per CDR3 protein. The data contain around 900,000 distinct CDR3 sequences, more than 25% of them singletons. The germline V gene has CDR1 LGHNA and CDR2 YNFKEQ. The length of the CDR3 is 15 residues. With V trimmed by 1 base and J by 8 bases, 7 bases remained unmatched. The V and J genes are TRBV4-2 and TRBJ2-1, with 8 positions matching TRBD1. The material sequenced was blood. This receptor was obtained from a woman older than 75 in good health. The CDR3 is CASSQAWGQEDEQFF. CDR3 DNA: TGTGCCAGCAGCCAAGCTTGGGGACAGGAGGATGAGCAGTTCTTC.